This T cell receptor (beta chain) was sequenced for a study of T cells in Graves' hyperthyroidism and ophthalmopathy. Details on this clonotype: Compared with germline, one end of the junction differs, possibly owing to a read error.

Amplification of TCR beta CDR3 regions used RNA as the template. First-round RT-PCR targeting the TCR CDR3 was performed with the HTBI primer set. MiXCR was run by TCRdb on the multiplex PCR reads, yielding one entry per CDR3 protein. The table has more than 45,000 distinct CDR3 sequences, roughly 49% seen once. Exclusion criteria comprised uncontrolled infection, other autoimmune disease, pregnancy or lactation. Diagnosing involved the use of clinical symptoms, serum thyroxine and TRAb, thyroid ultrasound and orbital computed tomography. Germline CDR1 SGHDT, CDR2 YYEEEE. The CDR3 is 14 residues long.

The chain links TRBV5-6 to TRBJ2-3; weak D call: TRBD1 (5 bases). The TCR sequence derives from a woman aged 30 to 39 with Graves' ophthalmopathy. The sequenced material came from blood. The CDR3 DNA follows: TGTGCCCGCAGCACCAGACAGAGCACAGATATGCAGTATTTT. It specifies CARSTRQSTDMQYF.